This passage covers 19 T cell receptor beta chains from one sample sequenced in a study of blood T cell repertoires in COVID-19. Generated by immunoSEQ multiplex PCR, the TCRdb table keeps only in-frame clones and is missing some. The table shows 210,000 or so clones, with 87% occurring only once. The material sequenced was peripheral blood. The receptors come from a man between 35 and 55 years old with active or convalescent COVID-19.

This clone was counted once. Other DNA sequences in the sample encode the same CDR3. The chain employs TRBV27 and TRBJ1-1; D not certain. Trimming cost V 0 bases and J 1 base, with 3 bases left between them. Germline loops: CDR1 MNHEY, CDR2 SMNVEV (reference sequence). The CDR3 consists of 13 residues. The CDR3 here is CASSLSRNTEAFF. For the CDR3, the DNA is TGTGCCAGCAGTTTATCTAGGAACACTGAAGCTTTCTTT.

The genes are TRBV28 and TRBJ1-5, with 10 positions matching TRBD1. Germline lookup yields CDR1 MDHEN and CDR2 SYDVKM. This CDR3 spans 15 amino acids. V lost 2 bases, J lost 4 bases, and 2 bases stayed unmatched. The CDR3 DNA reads TGTGCCAGCAGTTTAAGACAGGGGGCGAATCAGCCCCAGCATTTT. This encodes CASSLRQGANQPQHF.

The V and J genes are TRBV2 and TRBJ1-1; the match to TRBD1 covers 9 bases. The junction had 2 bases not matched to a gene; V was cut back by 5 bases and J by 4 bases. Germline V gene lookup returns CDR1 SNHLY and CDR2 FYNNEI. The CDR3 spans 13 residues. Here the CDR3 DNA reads TGTGCCAGCAGTATGGACAGGGGCACTGAAGCTTTCTTT. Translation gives CASSMDRGTEAFF.

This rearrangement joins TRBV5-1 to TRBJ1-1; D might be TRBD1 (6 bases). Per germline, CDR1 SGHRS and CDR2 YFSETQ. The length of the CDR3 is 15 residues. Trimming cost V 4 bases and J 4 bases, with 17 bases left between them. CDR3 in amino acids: CASSRWEGVGTEAFF. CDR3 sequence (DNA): TGCGCCAGCAGCAGGTGGGAGGGGGTTGGCACTGAAGCTTTCTTT.

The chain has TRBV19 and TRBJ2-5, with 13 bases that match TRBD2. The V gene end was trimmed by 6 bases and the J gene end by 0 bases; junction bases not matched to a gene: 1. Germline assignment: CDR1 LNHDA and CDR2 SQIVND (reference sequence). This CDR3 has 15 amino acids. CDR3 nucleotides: TGTGCCAGTAGGACTAGCGGGAGGTACCAAGAGACCCAGTACTTC. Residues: CASRTSGRYQETQYF.

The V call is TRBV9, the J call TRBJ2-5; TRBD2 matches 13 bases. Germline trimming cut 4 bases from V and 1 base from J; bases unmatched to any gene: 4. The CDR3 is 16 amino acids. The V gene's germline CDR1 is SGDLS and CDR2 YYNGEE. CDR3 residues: CASSQTSGGAQETQYF. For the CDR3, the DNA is TGTGCCAGCAGCCAAACTAGCGGGGGGGCCCAAGAGACCCAGTACTTC.

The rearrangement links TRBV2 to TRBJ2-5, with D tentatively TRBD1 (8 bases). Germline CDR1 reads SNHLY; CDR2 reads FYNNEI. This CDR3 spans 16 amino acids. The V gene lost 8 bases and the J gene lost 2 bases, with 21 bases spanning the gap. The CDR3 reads CASVFEQGGPQETQYF. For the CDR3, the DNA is TGTGCCAGCGTATTCGAACAGGGGGGGCCTCAAGAGACCCAGTACTTC.

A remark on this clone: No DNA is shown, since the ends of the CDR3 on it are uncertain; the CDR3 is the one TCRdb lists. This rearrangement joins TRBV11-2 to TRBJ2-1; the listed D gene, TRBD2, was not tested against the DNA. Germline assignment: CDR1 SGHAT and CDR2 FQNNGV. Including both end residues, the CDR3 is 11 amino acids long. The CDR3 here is CASSFGGGIIF.

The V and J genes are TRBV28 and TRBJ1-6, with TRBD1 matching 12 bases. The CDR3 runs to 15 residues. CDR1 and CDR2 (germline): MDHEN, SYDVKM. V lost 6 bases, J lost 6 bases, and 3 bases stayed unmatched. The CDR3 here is CASRGQGARNSPLHF. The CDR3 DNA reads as TGTGCCAGCAGGGGACAGGGGGCGCGTAATTCACCCCTCCACTTT.

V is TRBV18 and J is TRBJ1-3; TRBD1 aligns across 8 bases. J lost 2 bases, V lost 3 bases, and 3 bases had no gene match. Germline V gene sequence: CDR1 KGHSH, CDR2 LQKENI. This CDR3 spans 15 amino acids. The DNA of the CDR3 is TGTGCCAGCTCACCTCAGGGGGCGGCTGGAAACACCATATATTTT. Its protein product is CASSPQGAAGNTIYF.

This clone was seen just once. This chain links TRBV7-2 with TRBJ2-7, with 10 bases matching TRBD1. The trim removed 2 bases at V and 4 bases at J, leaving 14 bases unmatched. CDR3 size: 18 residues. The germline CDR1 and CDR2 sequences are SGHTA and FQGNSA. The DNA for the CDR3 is TGTGCCAGCAGCTTATCTTCTCCCCCCGGGACAGGGGATTACGAGCAGTACTTC. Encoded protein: CASSLSSPPGTGDYEQYF.

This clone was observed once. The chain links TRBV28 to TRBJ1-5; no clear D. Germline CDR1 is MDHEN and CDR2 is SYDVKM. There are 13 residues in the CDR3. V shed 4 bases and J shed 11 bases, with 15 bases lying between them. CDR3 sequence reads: CASSSRGPGAQHF. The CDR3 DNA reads TGTGCCAGCAGTTCCCGCGGTCCCGGGGCCCAGCATTTT.

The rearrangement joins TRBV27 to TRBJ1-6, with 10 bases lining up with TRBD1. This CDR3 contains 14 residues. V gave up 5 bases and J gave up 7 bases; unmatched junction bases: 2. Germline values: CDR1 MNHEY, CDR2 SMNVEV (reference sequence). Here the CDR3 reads CASSMGQGNSPLHF. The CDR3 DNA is TGTGCCAGCAGTATGGGACAGGGGAATTCACCCCTCCACTTT.

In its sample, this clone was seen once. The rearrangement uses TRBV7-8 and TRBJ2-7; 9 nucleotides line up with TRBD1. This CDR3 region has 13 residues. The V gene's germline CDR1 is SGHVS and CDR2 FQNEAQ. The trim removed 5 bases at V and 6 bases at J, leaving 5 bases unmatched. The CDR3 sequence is CASSHGTGSEQYF. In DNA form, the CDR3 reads TGTGCCAGCAGCCACGGGACAGGGTCCGAGCAGTACTTC.

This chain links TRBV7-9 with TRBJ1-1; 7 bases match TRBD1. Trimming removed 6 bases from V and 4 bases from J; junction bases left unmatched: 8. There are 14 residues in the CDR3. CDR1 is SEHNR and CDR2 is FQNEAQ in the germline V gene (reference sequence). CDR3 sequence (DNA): TGTGCCAGCAGGGAGGGACAGCCTGGCACTGAAGCTTTCTTT. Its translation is CASREGQPGTEAFF.

CDR3 sequence (DNA): TGTGCCAGCAGCTTATGGGGGACAGGGAGTACCGGGGAGCTGTTTTTT. This translates into CASSLWGTGSTGELFF. The J gene is TRBJ2-2, the V gene TRBV7-8; 9 bases are a match to TRBD1. Germline CDR1 and CDR2: SGHVS and FQNEAQ. The CDR3 loop spans 16 amino acids. With 2 bases clipped from V and 5 bases from J, the junction kept 6 bases outside the gene matches. The full variable domain, with the rest looked up from reference TRBV7-8 and TRBJ2-2, is GAGVSQSPRYKVAKRGQDVALRCDPISGHVSLFWYQQALGQGPEFLTYFQNEAQLDKSGLPSDRFFAERPEGSVSTLKIQRTQQEDSAVYLCASSLWGTGSTGELFFGEGSRLTVL.

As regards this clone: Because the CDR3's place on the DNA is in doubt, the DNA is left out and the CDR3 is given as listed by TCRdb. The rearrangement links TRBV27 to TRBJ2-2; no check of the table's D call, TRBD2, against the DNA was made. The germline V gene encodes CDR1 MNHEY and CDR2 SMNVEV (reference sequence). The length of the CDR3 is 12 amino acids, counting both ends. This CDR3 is CASSFGAGELFF.

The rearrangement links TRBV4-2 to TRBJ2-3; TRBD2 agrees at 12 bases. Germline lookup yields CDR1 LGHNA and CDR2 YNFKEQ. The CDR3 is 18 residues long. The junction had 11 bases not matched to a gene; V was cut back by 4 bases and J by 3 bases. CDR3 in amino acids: CASSRIDASGGATDTQYF. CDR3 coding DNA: TGTGCCAGCAGCCGAATAGACGCTAGCGGGGGGGCAACAGATACGCAGTATTTT.

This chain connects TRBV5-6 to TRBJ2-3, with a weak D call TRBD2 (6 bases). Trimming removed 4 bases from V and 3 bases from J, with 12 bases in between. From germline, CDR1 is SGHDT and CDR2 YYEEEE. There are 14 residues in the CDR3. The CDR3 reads CASSMYGGTDTQYF. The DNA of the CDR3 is TGTGCCAGCAGCATGTACGGGGGTACAGATACGCAGTATTTT.